This T cell receptor (beta chain) derives from a study of blood T cell repertoires in COVID-19 (dated by TCRdb to the early 2020s). With regard to the full study: Samples from collaborators originated in the United States, Italy and Spain and spanned both the acute and convalescent phases of COVID-19. The prospective study material was composed of cDNA or gDNA derived from T cells, B-cell-depleted T cells, or PBMCs. Subjects who had been exposed to COVID-19, were actively infected with it, or had recovered from it provided the deeply sampled blood TCRbeta repertoires that made up the dataset. The repertoires were released in a freely available public database meant as a resource for research on the immune response to SARS-CoV-2. The samples were drawn from the first 160 participants of the ongoing ImmuneRACE study and from 950 to 1,500 subjects provided by 6 global collaborators. Sample metadata almost always included a de-identified subject ID, COVID-19 status, age in years and sex. Where HLA class I and class II types were available, the types were taken from metadata supplied by the sample provider, not from assay-based typing. Results and caveats for the whole study, not just this receptor: The quantity of clinical and demographic metadata differed by source and by participant and was supplied without curation.

As for this clone: Its antigen is not yet known. Within one base of it there is no much larger clone, and no base qualities were kept.

The collaborating institutions used their own protocols to collect whole blood in K2EDTA tubes. Collaborator samples were shipped for TCRbeta analysis as frozen whole blood, isolated PBMCs, or DNA extracted from either sample type. V has 4 bases trimmed and J has 0 bases trimmed; junction bases matching no gene number 7. The germline V gene gives CDR1 as SGHDT and CDR2 as YYEEEE. From its cysteine to its phenylalanine, the CDR3 spans 16 amino acids. Of the read, only the CDR3 DNA is kept; its 48 bases are in frame from base 1. TCRbeta CDR3 regions were amplified from genomic DNA using the immunoSEQ Assay, a bias-controlled multiplex PCR. Concerning the study's data processing: The number of nucleated cells in each sample was estimated from the amplification of reference gene primers within the assay. To quantify the absolute abundance of each unique TCRbeta CDR3 rearrangement, sequence reads were collapsed and filtered. For each sample, productive Simpson clonality was calculated as the square root of Simpson's diversity index over productive rearrangements. Held by TCRdb, this immuneACCESS table contains in-frame sequences only and omits some clones. Under half of the omission traces to an unresolved V gene where checked; the cause of the rest is unknown. V, J and clone size reflect that table, while D and trimming were determined from the DNA. The sample yields about 190,000 clones; about nine tenths were counted once. The ten largest account for nearly 0.55% of the sample.

The receptor was isolated from a man between 45 and 60 years old with acute or convalescent COVID-19. Sequencing input: peripheral blood. The rearrangement joined TRBV5-6 to TRBJ1-1; 9 central bases correspond to TRBD1. The sequenced DNA is TGTGCCAGCAGCAAGGGGGACAGGGCGATGAACACTGAAGCTTTCTTT. It codes for CASSKGDRAMNTEAFF.